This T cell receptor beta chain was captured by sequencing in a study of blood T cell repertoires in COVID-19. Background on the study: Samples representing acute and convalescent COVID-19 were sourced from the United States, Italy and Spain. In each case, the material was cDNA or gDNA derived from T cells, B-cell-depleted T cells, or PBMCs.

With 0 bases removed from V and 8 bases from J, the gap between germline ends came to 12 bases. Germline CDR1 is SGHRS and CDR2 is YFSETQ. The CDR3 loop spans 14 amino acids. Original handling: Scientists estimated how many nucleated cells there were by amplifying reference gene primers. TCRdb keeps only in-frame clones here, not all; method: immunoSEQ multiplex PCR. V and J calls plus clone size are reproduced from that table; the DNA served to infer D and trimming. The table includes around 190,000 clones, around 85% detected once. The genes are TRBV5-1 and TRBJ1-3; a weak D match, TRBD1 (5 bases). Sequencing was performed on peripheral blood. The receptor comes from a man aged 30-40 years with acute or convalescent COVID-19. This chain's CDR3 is CASSLERGGDTIYF. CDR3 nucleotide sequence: TGCGCCAGCAGCTTGGAAAGGGGAGGAGACACCATATATTTT.